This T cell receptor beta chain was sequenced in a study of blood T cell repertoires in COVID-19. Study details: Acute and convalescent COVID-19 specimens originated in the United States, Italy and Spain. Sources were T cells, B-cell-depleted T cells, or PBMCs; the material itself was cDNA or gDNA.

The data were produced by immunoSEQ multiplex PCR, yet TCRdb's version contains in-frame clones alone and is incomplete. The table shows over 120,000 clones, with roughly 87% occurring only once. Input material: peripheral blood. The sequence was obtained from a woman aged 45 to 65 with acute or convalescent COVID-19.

In DNA form, the CDR3 reads TGCGCCAGCAGCTTGGAAAGCGGGGGGGCCCTTTATGAGCAGTTCTTC. It codes for CASSLESGGALYEQFF. This chain connects TRBV5-1 to TRBJ2-1; 10 bases fit TRBD2. V trimming: 0 bases; J trimming: 8 bases; junction bases outside the gene matches: 8. This CDR3 is 16 amino acids long. Germline CDR1 is SGHRS and CDR2 is YFSETQ. The full variable domain, rest sourced from reference TRBV5-1 and TRBJ2-1, is KAGVTQTPRYLIKTRGQQVTLSCSPISGHRSVSWYQQTPGQGLQFLFEYFSETQRNKGNFPGRFSGRQFSNSRSEMNVSTLELGDSALYLCASSLESGGALYEQFFGPGTRLTVL.